Below, 30 T cell receptor beta chains from the same sample are listed, as sequenced in a study of cytomegalovirus exposure and HLA in healthy donors. This table comes from immunoSEQ multiplex PCR, and its TCRdb copy is limited to in-frame clones, with some not included. The data show roughly 130,000 clones, approximately 91% seen once. What was sequenced was PBMCs. These receptors all stem from a young man in good health and CMV-seronegative.

V usage is TRBV29-1 and J usage is TRBJ2-2; D is ambiguous. CDR1 SQVTM and CDR2 ANQGSEA come from the germline V gene. The CDR3 covers 13 residues. Deletions cut 4 bases from V and 2 bases from J, with 8 bases between. CDR3 sequence: CSVGTDNTGELFF. The CDR3 nucleotides read TGCAGCGTTGGAACAGATAACACCGGGGAGCTGTTTTTT.

V and J are TRBV9 and TRBJ2-7, with D perhaps TRBD1 (5 bases). Germline CDR1 SGDLS, CDR2 YYNGEE. The CDR3 is made up of 14 amino acids. V lost 0 bases, J lost 0 bases, and 7 bases lay in between. DNA for the CDR3: TGTGCCAGCAGCGTAGGAAGGGGCTCCTACGAGCAGTACTTC. Translated: CASSVGRGSYEQYF.

This chain connects TRBV2 to TRBJ2-1, with 13 nucleotides matching TRBD2. The junction had 7 bases not matched to a gene; V was cut back by 7 bases and J by 10 bases. The CDR3 has 14 amino acids. Germline V gene data show CDR1 as SNHLY and CDR2 as FYNNEI. The CDR3 is CASNRLAGGGEQFF. In DNA, the CDR3 is TGTGCCAGCAATCGACTAGCGGGAGGCGGAGAGCAGTTCTTC.

This clone appeared a single time. The chain joins TRBV6-1 to TRBJ2-5, with D perhaps TRBD2 (6 bases). CDR1 is MNHNS, CDR2 SASEGT, per germline. Trimming removed 6 bases from V and 5 bases from J, with 10 bases in between. The length of the CDR3 is 12 residues. CDR3 nucleotides: TGTGCCAGCAGCCGGAGGGGCGAGACCCAGTACTTC. Its protein is CASSRRGETQYF.

V and J are TRBV18 and TRBJ1-2; unclear D gene. V was pared by 3 bases and J by 8 bases, with 19 bases between. The CDR3 totals 15 residues. The V gene's germline CDR1 is KGHSH and CDR2 LQKENI. Written as DNA, the CDR3 is TGTGCCAGCTCACCCCGAGCCTCCACAGTCGAAGGCTACACCTTC. Translating gives CASSPRASTVEGYTF.

The chain uses TRBV13 and TRBJ2-5, with D perhaps matching TRBD2 (5 bases). The V gene lost 7 bases and the J gene lost 0 bases, with 15 bases spanning the gap. Germline CDR1 and CDR2: PRHDT and FYEKMQ (reference sequence). This CDR3 has 15 residues. The CDR3 DNA is TGTGCCAGCACCCCGGGAAGTACGTACCAAGAGACCCAGTACTTC. Its translation: CASTPGSTYQETQYF.

Concerning this clone: As the CDR3 is not closed by the conserved phenylalanine or tryptophan, this likely results from a read error. It is unclear where the CDR3 begins or ends on the DNA, so no DNA is shown, and the CDR3 is as TCRdb lists it. The genes are TRBV6-9 and TRBJ1-6. The CDR3 is made up of 15 amino acids, end residues included. Germline CDR1 and CDR2: MNHGY and SVAAGI. The CDR3 loop is CASSFFPGSGPSLSH.

V is TRBV30 and J is TRBJ1-3, with D maybe TRBD1 (6 bases). This CDR3 comprises 17 residues. CDR1 and CDR2 (germline): GTSNPN, SVGIG (reference sequence). V was cut by 0 bases and J by 0 bases, with 15 bases left in between. The CDR3 sequence: CAWSVLGGRLSGNTIYF. CDR3 in DNA: TGTGCCTGGAGTGTACTGGGGGGGCGCCTCTCTGGAAACACCATATATTTT.

This chain joins TRBV5-6 and TRBJ1-5; D is perhaps TRBD1 (6 bases). Germline loops: CDR1 SGHDT, CDR2 YYEEEE. The CDR3 totals 15 residues. The V end was cut by 4 bases, the J end by 1 base, with 12 bases between. CDR3 coding DNA: TGTGCCAGCAGCCGTGGGACACTAAGCAATCAGCCCCAGCATTTT. This translates into CASSRGTLSNQPQHF.

The sample holds one count of this clone. V gene TRBV5-4 combines with J gene TRBJ2-3; the match to TRBD2 covers 9 bases. The V gene end was trimmed by 1 base and the J gene end by 7 bases; junction bases not matched to a gene: 10. The CDR3 has 16 residues. Germline CDR1 SGHNT, CDR2 YYREEE (reference sequence). In nucleotides, the CDR3 is TGTGCCAGCAGCTTGCCCTTTAGCGGGAGTGGAAATACGCAGTATTTT. Protein product: CASSLPFSGSGNTQYF.

The chain uses TRBV18 and TRBJ2-5; D is possibly TRBD1 (6 bases). With 3 bases removed from V and 5 bases from J, the gap between germline ends came to 13 bases. The germline V gene encodes CDR1 KGHSH and CDR2 LQKENI. The CDR3 covers 14 residues. This CDR3 is CASSPDSRVETQYF. DNA of the CDR3: TGTGCCAGCTCACCGGACAGCCGCGTGGAGACCCAGTACTTC.

The chain is built from TRBV6-6 and TRBJ2-7, with 7 bases lining up with TRBD1. V lost 6 bases and J lost 6; bases outside the gene matches: 5. Germline loops: CDR1 MNHNY, CDR2 SVGAGI (reference sequence). This CDR3 region has 12 residues. Here the CDR3 DNA reads TGTGCCAGCAGCCGACAGGGTGTCGAGCAGTACTTC. Amino acids: CASSRQGVEQYF.

V usage is TRBV4-3 and J usage is TRBJ2-7; 8 nucleotides agree with TRBD2. Germline values: CDR1 LGHNA, CDR2 YSLEER. This CDR3 region has 15 residues. With V trimmed by 9 bases and J by 2 bases, 12 bases remained unmatched. The CDR3 spells CARRFKKRETYEQYF. The CDR3 region has the DNA TGCGCCAGGCGTTTTAAGAAGCGGGAGACCTACGAGCAGTACTTC.

This rearrangement joins TRBV12-5 to TRBJ2-5; TRBD2 aligns across 7 bases. The V segment lost 4 bases and the J segment 5 bases; nucleotides outside the gene matches: 10. The CDR3 runs 15 residues. Germline CDR1 and CDR2: LGHNT and FRNRAP. CDR3 sequence: CASGSTRPGGETQYF. The CDR3 nucleotides read TGTGCTAGTGGTTCGACCCGACCCGGGGGGGAGACCCAGTACTTC.

The CDR3, as DNA: TGCGCCACCTCGACCGGGGGTGCTCAAGAGACCCAGTACTTC. It translates to CATSTGGAQETQYF. The gene calls are TRBV5-1 and TRBJ2-5; D is perhaps TRBD2 (6 bases). The CDR3 sequence is 14 residues long. Germline V lookup: CDR1 SGHRS, CDR2 YFSETQ. Trimming left V 9 bases short and J 2 bases short, with 17 bases between. The full variable domain, rest sourced from reference TRBV5-1 and TRBJ2-5, is KAGVTQTPRYLIKTRGQQVTLSCSPISGHRSVSWYQQTPGQGLQFLFEYFSETQRNKGNFPGRFSGRQFSNSRSEMNVSTLELGDSALYLCATSTGGAQETQYFGPGTRLLVL.

The chain joins TRBV30 to TRBJ2-1; 10 positions agree with TRBD2. This CDR3 has 14 amino acids. Germline values: CDR1 GTSNPN, CDR2 SVGIG (reference sequence). V shed 6 bases, J shed 4 bases, and the junction held 6 bases outside the gene matches. The CDR3 coding sequence is TGTGCCTGTCAAGCGGGAGGGGCGTACAATGAGCAGTTCTTC. As protein: CACQAGGAYNEQFF.

This chain connects TRBV18 to TRBJ2-1; 9 bases align to TRBD2. V trimming: 6 bases; J trimming: 8 bases; junction bases outside the gene matches: 11. The germline CDR1 and CDR2 sequences are KGHSH and LQKENI. The CDR3 consists of 15 residues. CDR3 amino acids: CASSAGLANRDEQFF. CDR3 DNA sequence: TGTGCCAGCTCCGCTGGACTAGCGAATAGGGATGAGCAGTTCTTC.

This chain uses TRBV10-1 with TRBJ2-2; TRBD2 matches 13 bases. This CDR3 comprises 18 residues. With 3 bases clipped from V and 4 bases from J, the junction kept 8 bases outside the gene matches. Germline V gene data show CDR1 as WNHNN and CDR2 as SYGVQD (reference sequence). CDR3 residues: CASSDTSGRAMGTGELFF. CDR3 DNA sequence: TGCGCCAGCAGTGATACTAGCGGGAGGGCCATGGGCACCGGGGAGCTGTTTTTT.

The V and J genes are TRBV5-5 and TRBJ1-2; possible D gene TRBD1, 5 bases. V shed 4 bases and J shed 6 bases, with 16 bases lying between them. This CDR3 spans 14 amino acids. CDR1 and CDR2 from the germline V gene are SGHKS and YYEKEE (reference sequence). DNA of the CDR3: TGTGCCAGCAGCGGGGCAGGGTGGTCGGATGGCTACACCTTC. Residues: CASSGAGWSDGYTF.

This rearrangement joins TRBV2 to TRBJ1-1; TRBD1 matches at 7 bases. Germline-derived CDR1 and CDR2 are SNHLY and FYNNEI. The V segment lost 6 bases and the J segment 8 bases; nucleotides outside the gene matches: 9. The CDR3 is 13 residues long. CDR3 in amino acids: CASREHRGLEAFF. The CDR3 nucleotides are TGTGCCAGCAGGGAACACAGGGGACTGGAAGCTTTCTTT.

The chain carries TRBV27 and TRBJ2-7, with D perhaps TRBD1 (7 bases). Per the germline V gene, CDR1 is MNHEY and CDR2 is SMNVEV (reference sequence). V was clipped by 6 bases and J by 2 bases, with 20 bases between them. This CDR3 contains 16 residues. CDR3 nucleotides: TGTGCCAGCAGGTTCGGATCGACAGGGACTCCCTACGAGCAGTACTTC. This sequence encodes CASRFGSTGTPYEQYF.

The J gene is TRBJ2-5, the V gene TRBV30; D not certain. The CDR3 is made up of 13 amino acids. Germline CDR1 is GTSNPN and CDR2 is SVGIG (reference sequence). The V end was cut by 3 bases, the J end by 0 bases, with 8 bases between. CDR3 sequence: CAWSYSHQETQYF. CDR3 DNA sequence: TGTGCCTGGAGCTACAGCCACCAAGAGACCCAGTACTTC.

The gene calls are TRBV10-1 and TRBJ1-1; 7 nucleotides align to TRBD1. The CDR3 has 16 amino acids. CDR1 and CDR2 from the germline V gene are WNHNN and SYGVQD (reference sequence). After removal of 8 bases from V and 1 base from J, the junction contained 13 bases not matched to a gene. The CDR3 sequence: CASRGQTNPKNTEAFF. CDR3 coding DNA: TGCGCCAGCCGGGGACAGACAAATCCGAAGAACACTGAAGCTTTCTTT.

The rearrangement links TRBV19 to TRBJ2-7; 9 positions agree with TRBD1. The germline V gene has CDR1 LNHDA and CDR2 SQIVND (reference sequence). CDR3 size: 15 residues. With V trimmed by 4 bases and J by 5 bases, 9 bases remained unmatched. CDR3: CASSKAGTGIHEQYF. The CDR3 bases are TGTGCCAGTAGTAAAGCCGGGACAGGGATCCACGAGCAGTACTTC.

J is TRBJ2-3 and V is TRBV9, with TRBD2 identical over 10 bases. The CDR3 has 17 amino acids. The germline V gene encodes CDR1 SGDLS and CDR2 YYNGEE. V shed 0 bases and J 2 bases; nucleotides not matched to a gene: 6. DNA for the CDR3: TGTGCCAGCAGCGTAGAGATAGCGGGAGGATTCACAGATACGCAGTATTTT. It codes for CASSVEIAGGFTDTQYF.

The chain is built from TRBV19 and TRBJ1-4; 9 bases fit TRBD1. The junction had 8 bases not matched to a gene; V was cut back by 5 bases and J by 7 bases. Germline values: CDR1 LNHDA, CDR2 SQIVND (reference sequence). The CDR3 covers 15 residues. The CDR3 DNA reads TGTGCCAGTAGTCCTACGGGACAGGGCATTGAAAAACTGTTTTTT. Its translation: CASSPTGQGIEKLFF.

V is TRBV2 and J is TRBJ2-1; D is unresolved. The CDR3 consists of 15 residues. The V gene lost 1 base and the J gene lost 5 bases, with 12 bases spanning the gap. Per the germline V gene, CDR1 is SNHLY and CDR2 is FYNNEI. The CDR3 loop is CASSEVAGRNNEQFF. The CDR3 DNA is TGTGCCAGCAGTGAAGTAGCTGGAAGAAACAATGAGCAGTTCTTC.

The chain joins TRBV25-1 to TRBJ1-1; 7 bases are shared with TRBD1. Trimming took 4 bases from V and 4 from J; bases not matched to a gene: 12. The germline CDR1 and CDR2 sequences are MGHDK and SYGVNS. This CDR3 region has 16 residues. The CDR3 bases are TGTGCCAGCAGTGCCCGCAGGGGGACAGATAGCACTGAAGCTTTCTTT. It encodes CASSARRGTDSTEAFF. Based on the CDR3 plus reference TRBV25-1 and TRBJ1-1, the full variable domain is EADIYQTPRYLVIGTGKKITLECSQTMGHDKMYWYQQDPGMELHLIHYSYGVNSTEKGDLSSESTVSRIRTEHFPLTLESARPSHTSQYLCASSARRGTDSTEAFFGQGTRLTVV.

The chain recombines TRBV5-1 with TRBJ1-3, with TRBD1 as a possible D gene (5 bases). The CDR3 is 15 amino acids. Looked up from germline, CDR1 is SGHRS and CDR2 is YFSETQ. The V end was cut by 0 bases, the J end by 2 bases, with 9 bases between. CDR3 nucleotide sequence: TGCGCCAGCAGCTTGGGTGCAGGGCCTGGAAACACCATATATTTT. It is translated as CASSLGAGPGNTIYF.

This chain joins TRBV6-4 and TRBJ2-1, with TRBD2 matching 9 bases. The CDR3 spans 15 residues. With V trimmed by 4 bases and J by 9 bases, 10 bases remained unmatched. CDR1 is MRHNA, CDR2 SNTAGT, per germline. The DNA of the CDR3 is TGTGCCAGCAGTGTCGGGACTAGCCACTTCGGTGAGCAGTTCTTC. Its translation is CASSVGTSHFGEQFF.